Below, one TCR beta chain is given with its context. These data are taken from a study of T cell changes during pregnancy in multiple sclerosis. Only in-frame clones appear in the TCRdb table, and some are missing; sequencing was by immunoSEQ multiplex PCR. The sample has approximately 31,000 clones; 90% are singletons. CDR3 length equals 18 residues. The germline CDR1 and CDR2 sequences are KGHSH and LQKENI. V lost 5 bases to trimming and J lost 0 bases; unmatched junction nucleotides: 10. This rearrangement joins TRBV18 to TRBJ1-3, with 10 nucleotides matching TRBD1. This material consisted of CD8+ T cells from peripheral blood mononuclear cells, taken in the second trimester of pregnancy. The receptor's source is a female donor with multiple sclerosis, enrolled in a pregnancy study. The CDR3 bases are TGTGCCAGCTCATCCTCTCCGGGACAGGGGAGCTCTGGAAACACCATATATTTT. This codes for CASSSSPGQGSSGNTIYF.